The clone carrying this T cell receptor beta chain was seen a handful of times. Its specificity is unknown. Germline and junction disagree at one end, which may indicate a read error. These data originate in a study of blood T cells in healthy people across ages. There are 16 residues in the CDR3. Germline V CDR1 and CDR2: DFQATT, SNEGSKA (reference sequence). Study conclusions and caveats: Older age went with lower TCR beta diversity per million T cells, in a roughly linear way.

Combining a sample-barcoded 5' primer with a J-beta primer mix, a second PCR ran for about 7 to 12 cycles. Each CDR3 protein is one row after TCRdb ran MiXCR on the 5' RACE reads. The top ten clones hold under 25% of a sample with 1.5 million to 2 million distinct CDR3 sequences, approximately 39% of them seen once. The chain carries TRBV20-1 and TRBJ2-4; 8 bases map to TRBD2. Sequencing was done on a sample of blood. This TCR derives from a human donor in good health. The CDR3 loop reads CSAGDGGGGAKNIQYF. Written as DNA, the CDR3 is TGCAGTGCTGGAGATGGTGGCGGGGGGGCCAAAAACATTCAGTACTTC.